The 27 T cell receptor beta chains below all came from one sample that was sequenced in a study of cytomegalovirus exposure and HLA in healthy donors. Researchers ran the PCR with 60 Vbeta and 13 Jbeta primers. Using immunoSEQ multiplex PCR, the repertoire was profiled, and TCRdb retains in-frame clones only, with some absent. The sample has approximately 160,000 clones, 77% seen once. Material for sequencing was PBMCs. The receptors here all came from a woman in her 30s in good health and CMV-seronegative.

CDR3 loop: CASSPRQGTTGEQYF. The CDR3 nucleotides are TGTGCCAGCAGCCCCCGGCAGGGGACCACGGGGGAGCAGTACTTC. The chain uses TRBV7-9 and TRBJ2-7, with D perhaps TRBD1 (6 bases). This CDR3 spans 15 amino acids. V was shortened by 5 bases and J by 7 bases, with 21 bases between the two germline ends. From germline, CDR1 is SEHNR and CDR2 FQNEAQ (reference sequence). Using reference TRBV7-9 and TRBJ2-7 for the parts outside the CDR3, the full variable domain is DTGVSQNPRHKITKRGQNVTFRCDPISEHNRLYWYRQTLGQGPEFLTYFQNEAQLEKSRLLSDRFSAERPKGSFSTLEIQRTEQGDSAMYLCASSPRQGTTGEQYFGPGTRLTVT.

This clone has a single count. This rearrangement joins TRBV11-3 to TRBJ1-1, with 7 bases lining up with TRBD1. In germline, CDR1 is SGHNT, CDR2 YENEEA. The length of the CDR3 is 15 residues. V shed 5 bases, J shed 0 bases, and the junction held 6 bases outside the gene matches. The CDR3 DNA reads TGTGCCAGCAGCCGCGAGGGACAGATGAACACTGAAGCTTTCTTT. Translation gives CASSREGQMNTEAFF.

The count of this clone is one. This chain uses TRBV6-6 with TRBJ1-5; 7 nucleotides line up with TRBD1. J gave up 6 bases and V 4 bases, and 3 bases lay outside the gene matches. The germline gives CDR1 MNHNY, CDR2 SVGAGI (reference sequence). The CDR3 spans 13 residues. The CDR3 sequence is CASSSDRVQPQHF. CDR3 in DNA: TGTGCCAGCAGTTCAGACAGGGTTCAGCCCCAGCATTTT.

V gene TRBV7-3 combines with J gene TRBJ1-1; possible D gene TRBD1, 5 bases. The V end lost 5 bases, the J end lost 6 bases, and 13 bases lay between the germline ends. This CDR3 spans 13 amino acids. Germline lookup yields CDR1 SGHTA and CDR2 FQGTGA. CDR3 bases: TGTGCCAGCAGCAGGACACCCGAGTCTGAAGCTTTCTTT. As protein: CASSRTPESEAFF. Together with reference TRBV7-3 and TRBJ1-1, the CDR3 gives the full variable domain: GAGVSQTPSNKVTEKGKYVELRCDPISGHTALYWYRQSLGQGPEFLIYFQGTGAADDSGLPNDRFFAVRPEGSVSTLKIQRTERGDSAVYLCASSRTPESEAFFGQGTRLTVV.

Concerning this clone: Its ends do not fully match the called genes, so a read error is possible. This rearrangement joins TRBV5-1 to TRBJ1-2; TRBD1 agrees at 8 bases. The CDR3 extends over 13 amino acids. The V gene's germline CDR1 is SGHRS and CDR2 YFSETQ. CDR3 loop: CASSSGQEDGYPF. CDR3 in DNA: TGCGCCAGCAGCTCGGGACAGGAGGATGGCTACCCCTTC.

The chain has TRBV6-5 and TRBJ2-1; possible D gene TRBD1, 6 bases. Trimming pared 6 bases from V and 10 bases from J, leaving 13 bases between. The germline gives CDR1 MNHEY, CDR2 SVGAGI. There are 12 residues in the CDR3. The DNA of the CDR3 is TGTGCCAGCAGCCTCAGGGGTTTAGAGCAGTTCTTC. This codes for CASSLRGLEQFF.

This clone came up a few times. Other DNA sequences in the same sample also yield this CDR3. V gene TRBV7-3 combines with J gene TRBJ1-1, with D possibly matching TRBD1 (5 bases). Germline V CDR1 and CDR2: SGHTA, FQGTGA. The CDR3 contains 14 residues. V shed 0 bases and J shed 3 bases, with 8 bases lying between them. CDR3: CASSLTGGDTEAFF. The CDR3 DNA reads TGTGCCAGCAGCTTAACGGGAGGGGACACTGAAGCTTTCTTT.

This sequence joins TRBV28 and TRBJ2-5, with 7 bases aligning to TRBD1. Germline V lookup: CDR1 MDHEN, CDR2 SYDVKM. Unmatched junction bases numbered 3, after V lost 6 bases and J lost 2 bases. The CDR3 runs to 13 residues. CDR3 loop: CASSRDRQETQYF. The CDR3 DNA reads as TGTGCCAGCAGCAGGGACAGACAAGAGACCCAGTACTTC. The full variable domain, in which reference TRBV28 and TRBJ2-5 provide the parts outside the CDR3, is DVKVTQSSRYLVKRTGEKVFLECVQDMDHENMFWYRQDPGLGLRLIYFSYDVKMKEKGDIPEGYSVSREKKERFSLILESASTNQTSMYLCASSRDRQETQYFGPGTRLLVL.

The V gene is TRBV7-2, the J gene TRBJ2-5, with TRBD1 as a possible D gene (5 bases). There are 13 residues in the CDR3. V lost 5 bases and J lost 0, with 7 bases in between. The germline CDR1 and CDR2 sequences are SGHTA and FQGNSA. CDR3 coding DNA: TGTGCCAGCAGCCCAGGGTACCAAGAGACCCAGTACTTC. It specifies CASSPGYQETQYF.

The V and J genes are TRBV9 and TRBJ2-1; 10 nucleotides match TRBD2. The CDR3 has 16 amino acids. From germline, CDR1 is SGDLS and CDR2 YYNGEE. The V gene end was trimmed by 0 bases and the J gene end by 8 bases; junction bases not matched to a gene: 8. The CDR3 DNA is TGTGCCAGCAGCGTAGACCCTAGCGGGGGACGGGATGAGCAGTTCTTC. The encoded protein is CASSVDPSGGRDEQFF.

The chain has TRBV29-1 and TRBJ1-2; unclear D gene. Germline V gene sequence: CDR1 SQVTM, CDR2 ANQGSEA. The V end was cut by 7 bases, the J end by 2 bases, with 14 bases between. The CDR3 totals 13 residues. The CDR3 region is CSGSAGSNYGYTF. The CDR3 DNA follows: TGCAGCGGATCGGCGGGCTCCAACTATGGCTACACCTTC.

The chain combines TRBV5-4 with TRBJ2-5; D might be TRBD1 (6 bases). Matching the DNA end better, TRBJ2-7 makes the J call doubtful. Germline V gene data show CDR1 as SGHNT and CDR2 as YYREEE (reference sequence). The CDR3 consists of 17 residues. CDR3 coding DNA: TGTGCCAGCAGCCCTACGGCCTCAACCCAGGGGTTAGGCGAGCAGTACTTC. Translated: CASSPTASTQGLGEQYF.

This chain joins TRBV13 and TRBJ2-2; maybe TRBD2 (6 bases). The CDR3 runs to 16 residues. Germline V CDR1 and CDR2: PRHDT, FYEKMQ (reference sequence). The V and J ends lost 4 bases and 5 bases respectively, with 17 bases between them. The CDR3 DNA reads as TGTGCCAGCAGCTATCTTGACGGGAGTTTTACCGGGGAGCTGTTTTTT. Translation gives CASSYLDGSFTGELFF.

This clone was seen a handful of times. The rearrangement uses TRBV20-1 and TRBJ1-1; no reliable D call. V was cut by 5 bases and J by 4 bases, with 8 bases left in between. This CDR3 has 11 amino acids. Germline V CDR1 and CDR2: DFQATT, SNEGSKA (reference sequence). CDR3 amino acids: CSAQRATEAFF. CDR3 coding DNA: TGCAGTGCTCAGAGGGCCACTGAAGCTTTCTTT.

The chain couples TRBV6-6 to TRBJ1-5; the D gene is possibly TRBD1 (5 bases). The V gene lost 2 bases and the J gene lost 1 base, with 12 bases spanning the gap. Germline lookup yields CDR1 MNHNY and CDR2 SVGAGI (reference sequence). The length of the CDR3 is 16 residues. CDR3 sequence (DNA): TGTGCCAGCAGTTACGGGGGGACCGTAAGCAATCAGCCCCAGCATTTT. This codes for CASSYGGTVSNQPQHF.

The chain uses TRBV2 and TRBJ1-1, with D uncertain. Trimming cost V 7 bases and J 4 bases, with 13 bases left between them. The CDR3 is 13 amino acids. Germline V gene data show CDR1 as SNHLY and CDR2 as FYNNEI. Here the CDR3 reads CASTREAITEAFF. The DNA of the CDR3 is TGTGCCAGCACCCGGGAGGCTATCACTGAAGCTTTCTTT.

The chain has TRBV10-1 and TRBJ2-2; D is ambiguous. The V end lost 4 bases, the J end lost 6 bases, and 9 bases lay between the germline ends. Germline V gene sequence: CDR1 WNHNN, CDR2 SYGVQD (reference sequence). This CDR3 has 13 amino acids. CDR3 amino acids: CASSAQASGELFF. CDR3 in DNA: TGCGCCAGCAGTGCGCAGGCCTCCGGGGAGCTGTTTTTT.

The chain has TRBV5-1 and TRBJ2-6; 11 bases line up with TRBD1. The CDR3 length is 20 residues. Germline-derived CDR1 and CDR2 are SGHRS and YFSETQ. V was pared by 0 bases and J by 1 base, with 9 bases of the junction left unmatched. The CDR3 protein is CASSLDGTGGISSGANVLTF. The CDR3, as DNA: TGCGCCAGCAGCTTGGATGGGACAGGGGGAATTAGTTCTGGGGCCAACGTCCTGACTTTC.

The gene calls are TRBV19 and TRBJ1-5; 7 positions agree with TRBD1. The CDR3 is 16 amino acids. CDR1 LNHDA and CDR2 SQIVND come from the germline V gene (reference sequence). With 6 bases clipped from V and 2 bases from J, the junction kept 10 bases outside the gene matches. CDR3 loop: CASSPPQGQRNQPQHF. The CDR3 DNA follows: TGTGCCAGTAGCCCTCCCCAGGGACAGCGCAATCAGCCCCAGCATTTT.

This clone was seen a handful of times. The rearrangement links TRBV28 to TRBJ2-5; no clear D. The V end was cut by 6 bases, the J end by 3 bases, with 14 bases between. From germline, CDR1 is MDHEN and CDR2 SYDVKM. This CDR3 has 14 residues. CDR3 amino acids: CASSLAVTKETQYF. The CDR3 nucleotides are TGTGCCAGCAGCCTGGCGGTGACCAAAGAGACCCAGTACTTC.

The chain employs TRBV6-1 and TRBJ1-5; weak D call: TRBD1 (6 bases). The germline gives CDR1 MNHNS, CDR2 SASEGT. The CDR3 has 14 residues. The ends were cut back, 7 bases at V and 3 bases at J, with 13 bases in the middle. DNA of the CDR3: TGTGCCAGCATACTCACAGGGCTCAATCAGCCCCAGCATTTT. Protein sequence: CASILTGLNQPQHF.

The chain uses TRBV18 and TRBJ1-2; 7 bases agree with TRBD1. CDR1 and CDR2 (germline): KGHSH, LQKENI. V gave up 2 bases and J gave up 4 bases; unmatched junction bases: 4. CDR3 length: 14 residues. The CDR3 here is CASSPGTDSYGYTF. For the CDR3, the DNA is TGTGCCAGCTCACCAGGGACAGACTCCTATGGCTACACCTTC.

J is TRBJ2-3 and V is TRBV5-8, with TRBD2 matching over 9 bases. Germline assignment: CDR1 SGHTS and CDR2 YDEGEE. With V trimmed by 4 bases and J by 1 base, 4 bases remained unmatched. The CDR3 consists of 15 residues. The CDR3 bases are TGTGCCAGCAGCCGGGGGACTAGCCGCACAGATACGCAGTATTTT. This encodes CASSRGTSRTDTQYF.

CDR3 residues: CASSESAGGPSSEQFF. DNA of the CDR3: TGTGCCAGCAGTGAATCGGCGGGAGGGCCCTCGTCTGAGCAGTTCTTC. The rearrangement joins TRBV25-1 to TRBJ2-1; 9 bases line up with TRBD2. Per germline, CDR1 MGHDK and CDR2 SYGVNS. V trimming: 1 base; J trimming: 9 bases; junction bases outside the gene matches: 10. CDR3 length: 16 amino acids.

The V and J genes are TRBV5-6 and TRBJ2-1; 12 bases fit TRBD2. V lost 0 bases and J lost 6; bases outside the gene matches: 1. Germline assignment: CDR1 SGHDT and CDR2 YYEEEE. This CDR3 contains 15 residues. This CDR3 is CASSLGTSGVNEQFF. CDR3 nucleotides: TGTGCCAGCAGCTTGGGGACTAGCGGGGTCAATGAGCAGTTCTTC.

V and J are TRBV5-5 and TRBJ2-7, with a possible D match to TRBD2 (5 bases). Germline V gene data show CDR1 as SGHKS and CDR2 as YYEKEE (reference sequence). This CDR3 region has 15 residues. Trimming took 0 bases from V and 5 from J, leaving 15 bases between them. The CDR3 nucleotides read TGTGCCAGCAGCTTGGTGTTGTCGGGATCGGACGAGCAGTACTTC. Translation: CASSLVLSGSDEQYF.

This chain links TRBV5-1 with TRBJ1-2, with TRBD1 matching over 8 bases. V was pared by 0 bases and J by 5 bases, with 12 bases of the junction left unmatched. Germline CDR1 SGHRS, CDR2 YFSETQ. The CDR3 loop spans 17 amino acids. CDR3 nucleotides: TGCGCCAGCAGCTTGGGTAGCCGGACAGGGTTTGAATATGGCTACACCTTC. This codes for CASSLGSRTGFEYGYTF. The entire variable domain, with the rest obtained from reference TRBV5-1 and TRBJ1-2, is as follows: KAGVTQTPRYLIKTRGQQVTLSCSPISGHRSVSWYQQTPGQGLQFLFEYFSETQRNKGNFPGRFSGRQFSNSRSEMNVSTLELGDSALYLCASSLGSRTGFEYGYTFGSGTRLTVV.